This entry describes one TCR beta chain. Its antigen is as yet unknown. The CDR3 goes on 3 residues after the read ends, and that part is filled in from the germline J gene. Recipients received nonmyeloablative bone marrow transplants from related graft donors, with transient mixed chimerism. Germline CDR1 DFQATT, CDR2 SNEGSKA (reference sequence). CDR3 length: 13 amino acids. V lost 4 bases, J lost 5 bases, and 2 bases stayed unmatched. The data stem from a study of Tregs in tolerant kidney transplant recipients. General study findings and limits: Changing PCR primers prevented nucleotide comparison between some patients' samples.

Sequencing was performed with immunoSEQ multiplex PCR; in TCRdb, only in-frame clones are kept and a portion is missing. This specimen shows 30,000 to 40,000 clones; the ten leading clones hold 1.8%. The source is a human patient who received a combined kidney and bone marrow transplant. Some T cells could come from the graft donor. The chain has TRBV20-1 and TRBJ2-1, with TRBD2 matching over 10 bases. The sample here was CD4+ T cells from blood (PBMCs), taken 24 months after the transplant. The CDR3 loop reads CSATGLADNEQFF. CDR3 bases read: TGCAGTGCTACTGGACTAGCGGACAATGAG.